These 21 T cell receptor beta chains were sequenced from one sample in a study of lymphopenia after photon versus proton radiotherapy. The assay was immunoSEQ multiplex PCR, and TCRdb's table has in-frame clones only and misses some. The repertoire consists of approximately 150,000 clones, with about 85% occurring once and the leading ten covering around 4.6%. The specimen comprised peripheral blood, sampled from a patient treated with photon-based radiotherapy. The receptors stem from a man aged 50 to 60 with gastric cancer.

The sample holds one count of this clone. The rearrangement joins TRBV7-3 to TRBJ2-1, with TRBD1 matching 9 bases. Germline loops: CDR1 SGHTA, CDR2 FQGTGA. Germline trimming cut 5 bases from V and 6 bases from J; bases unmatched to any gene: 5. The CDR3 consists of 14 residues. The CDR3 loop reads CASSAGTGPNEQFF. The CDR3 coding sequence is TGTGCCAGCAGCGCCGGGACAGGGCCCAATGAGCAGTTCTTC.

This chain links TRBV19 with TRBJ2-3; 7 nucleotides line up with TRBD2. Looked up from germline, CDR1 is LNHDA and CDR2 is SQIVND (reference sequence). The CDR3 has 16 residues. Germline trimming cut 3 bases from V and 5 bases from J; bases unmatched to any gene: 11. The CDR3 region is CASSIGTRERRDTQYF. DNA for the CDR3: TGTGCCAGTAGTATCGGTACGCGGGAGAGGAGAGATACGCAGTATTTT. Full variable domain (missing parts from reference TRBV19 and TRBJ2-3): DGGITQSPKYLFRKEGQNVTLSCEQNLNHDAMYWYRQDPGQGLRLIYYSQIVNDFQKGDIAEGYSVSREKKESFPLTVTSAQKNPTAFYLCASSIGTRERRDTQYFGPGTRLTVL.

V is TRBV4-1 and J is TRBJ2-1; D possibly corresponds to TRBD1 (6 bases). CDR1 is MGHRA and CDR2 is YSYEKL in the germline V gene. The CDR3 consists of 15 residues. Trimming left V 4 bases short and J 3 bases short, with 13 bases between. The CDR3 bases are TGCGCCAGCAGCCGTCTCAGGGGCGACTACAATGAGCAGTTCTTC. It codes for CASSRLRGDYNEQFF.

This clone has more than one count but fewer than ten. The chain couples TRBV7-9 to TRBJ1-5; D may be TRBD1 (6 bases). Germline-derived CDR1 and CDR2 are SEHNR and FQNEAQ (reference sequence). V was shortened by 3 bases and J by 2 bases, with 8 bases between the two germline ends. This CDR3 comprises 14 residues. The CDR3 protein is CASSFPGGNQPQHF. In DNA, the CDR3 is TGTGCCAGCAGCTTCCCAGGGGGCAATCAGCCCCAGCATTTT.

The chain joins TRBV10-1 to TRBJ2-7; 8 bases line up with TRBD1. Germline loops: CDR1 WNHNN, CDR2 SYGVQD (reference sequence). The CDR3 covers 15 residues. The V segment lost 5 bases and the J segment 1 base; nucleotides outside the gene matches: 7. The CDR3 nucleotides are TGCGCCAGCAGTTTCCCAGGGGGCCCATCCTACGAGCAGTACTTC. Translation gives CASSFPGGPSYEQYF.

This chain connects TRBV19 to TRBJ2-3, with 14 bases identical to TRBD2. The CDR3 is made up of 15 amino acids. J gave up 5 bases and V 5 bases, and 3 bases lay outside the gene matches. Looked up from germline, CDR1 is LNHDA and CDR2 is SQIVND (reference sequence). The CDR3 nucleotides are TGTGCCAGTAGTGGGGGACTAGCGGGAGAAGATACGCAGTATTTT. Translated: CASSGGLAGEDTQYF.

To note about this clone: The same CDR3 can be traced to other DNA sequences in this sample. V is TRBV27 and J is TRBJ2-5; 7 bases map to TRBD2. CDR1 MNHEY and CDR2 SMNVEV come from the germline V gene (reference sequence). This CDR3 region has 15 residues. Trimming took 2 bases from V and 0 from J; bases not matched to a gene: 3. CDR3 DNA: TGTGCCAGCAGTTTACTGGGGGGGAACCAAGAGACCCAGTACTTC. Translation gives CASSLLGGNQETQYF.

The chain recombines TRBV5-1 with TRBJ2-1, with D perhaps matching TRBD1 (6 bases). From germline, CDR1 is SGHRS and CDR2 YFSETQ. This CDR3 region has 16 residues. Trimming took 5 bases from V and 0 from J, leaving 15 bases between them. Here the CDR3 DNA reads TGCGCCAGCAGGGCTAGGGGGTCAAGCTCCTACAATGAGCAGTTCTTC. Protein sequence: CASRARGSSSYNEQFF.

The V call is TRBV7-3, the J call TRBJ2-7, with D possibly TRBD1 on 6 matching bases. The length of the CDR3 is 13 residues. V lost 2 bases and J 7 bases, leaving 12 bases between the germline ends. The germline V gene has CDR1 SGHTA and CDR2 FQGTGA. This chain's CDR3 is CASSLRTAGEQYF. The CDR3, as DNA: TGTGCCAGCAGCTTACGGACAGCCGGAGAGCAGTACTTC.

The chain carries TRBV27 and TRBJ2-2; 7 bases are shared with TRBD1. The trim removed 8 bases at V and 1 base at J, leaving 4 bases unmatched. Germline CDR1 MNHEY, CDR2 SMNVEV (reference sequence). The CDR3 has 14 residues. For the CDR3, the DNA is TGTGCCAGCGGCCGGGACAGGAACACCGGGGAGCTGTTTTTT. Residues: CASGRDRNTGELFF.

CDR3 DNA: TGCAGTGCTAGACTGGGGGGCGAGCAGTACTTC. This gives the protein CSARLGGEQYF. The rearrangement uses TRBV20-1 and TRBJ2-7; tentatively, D is TRBD2 (6 bases). There are 11 residues in the CDR3. The V and J ends lost 2 bases and 6 bases respectively, with 8 bases between them. Germline lookup yields CDR1 DFQATT and CDR2 SNEGSKA (reference sequence).

This clone occurred once. The rearrangement joins TRBV11-2 to TRBJ2-1; D is ambiguous. CDR1 and CDR2 from the germline V gene are SGHAT and FQNNGV. This CDR3 region has 15 residues. Trimming shortened V by 6 bases and J by 1 base, and 13 bases separated the two germline ends. This CDR3 is CASSGRAESYNEQFF. CDR3 nucleotides: TGTGCCAGCAGTGGTCGGGCAGAGTCCTACAATGAGCAGTTCTTC. The full variable domain, in which reference TRBV11-2 and TRBJ2-1 provide the parts outside the CDR3, is EAGVAQSPRYKIIEKRQSVAFWCNPISGHATLYWYQQILGQGPKLLIQFQNNGVVDDSQLPKDRFSAERLKGVDSTLKIQPAKLEDSAVYLCASSGRAESYNEQFFGPGTRLTVL.

V usage is TRBV6-1 and J usage is TRBJ1-5, with TRBD1 matching 7 bases. CDR1 and CDR2 from the germline V gene are MNHNS and SASEGT. The V segment lost 6 bases and the J segment 6 bases; nucleotides outside the gene matches: 5. This CDR3 region has 13 residues. CDR3 region: CASRTGMTQPQHF. The CDR3, as DNA: TGTGCCAGCAGGACAGGGATGACTCAGCCCCAGCATTTT.

This sequence joins TRBV6-6 and TRBJ2-7, with D perhaps matching TRBD1 or TRBD2 (5 bases each). The V end lost 6 bases, the J end lost 2 bases, and 20 bases lay between the germline ends. Germline assignment: CDR1 MNHNY and CDR2 SVGAGI (reference sequence). This CDR3 contains 16 residues. CDR3 nucleotide sequence: TGTGCCAGCAGACGCCAGGTTGGGGGAGCCGCCTACGAGCAGTACTTC. Translated, it gives CASRRQVGGAAYEQYF.

This clone appeared a single time. The J gene is TRBJ2-3, the V gene TRBV5-6, with 7 bases aligning to TRBD1. J lost 1 base, V lost 4 bases, and 6 bases had no gene match. The CDR3 loop spans 15 amino acids. Germline-derived CDR1 and CDR2 are SGHDT and YYEEEE. The CDR3 sequence: CASSQTGLGTDTQYF. CDR3 sequence (DNA): TGTGCCAGCAGCCAGACAGGGTTGGGCACAGATACGCAGTATTTT.

The chain links TRBV5-1 to TRBJ2-3; either TRBD1 or TRBD2 may supply D (5 bases each). Trimming cost V 3 bases and J 1 base, with 12 bases left between them. Germline V gene sequence: CDR1 SGHRS, CDR2 YFSETQ. The CDR3 length is 15 residues. Written as DNA, the CDR3 is TGCGCCAGCAGCTCATTTGGGGACGGCACAGATACGCAGTATTTT. Translated: CASSSFGDGTDTQYF.

The J gene is TRBJ2-1, the V gene TRBV2; 10 bases align to TRBD1. This CDR3 comprises 15 residues. The germline V gene has CDR1 SNHLY and CDR2 FYNNEI. Trimming took 6 bases from V and 7 from J; bases not matched to a gene: 9. Here the CDR3 DNA reads TGTGCCAGCAGATCACCCGGGACAGGGGAGAATGAGCAGTTCTTC. Residues: CASRSPGTGENEQFF. The whole variable domain, remainder taken from reference TRBV2 and TRBJ2-1, is EPEVTQTPSHQVTQMGQEVILRCVPISNHLYFYWYRQILGQKVEFLVSFYNNEISEKSEIFDDQFSVERPDGSNFTLKIRSTKLEDSAMYFCASRSPGTGENEQFFGPGTRLTVL.

This clone was seen only a few times. The chain links TRBV28 to TRBJ2-7; unclear D gene. Germline V gene sequence: CDR1 MDHEN, CDR2 SYDVKM. There are 11 residues in the CDR3. V was cut by 3 bases and J by 6 bases, with 6 bases left in between. CDR3 DNA: TGTGCCAGCAGTTTCAGAGCCGAGCAGTACTTC. Residues: CASSFRAEQYF.

This clone has just a few counts. This chain uses TRBV29-1 with TRBJ2-2, with 7 bases that match TRBD1. Germline CDR1 and CDR2: SQVTM and ANQGSEA. CDR3 length equals 15 residues. V lost 0 bases, J lost 1 base, and 2 bases stayed unmatched. This CDR3 is CSVEDRDRNTGELFF. CDR3 nucleotides: TGCAGCGTTGAAGATCGGGACAGGAACACCGGGGAGCTGTTTTTT.

This clone was detected only a few times. The chain joins TRBV19 to TRBJ1-5, with D unclear. V lost 1 base, J lost 4 bases, and 14 bases lay in between. CDR3 length: 16 amino acids. Per the germline V gene, CDR1 is LNHDA and CDR2 is SQIVND (reference sequence). The CDR3 sequence: CASSIVGQADNQPQHF. The CDR3, as DNA: TGTGCCAGTAGTATAGTGGGCCAGGCTGATAATCAGCCCCAGCATTTT.

The J gene is TRBJ2-7, the V gene TRBV5-1; 11 bases align to TRBD2. CDR3 length: 14 residues. Germline assignment: CDR1 SGHRS and CDR2 YFSETQ. V shed 4 bases and J 4 bases; nucleotides not matched to a gene: 4. CDR3 residues: CASSLTSGVYEQYF. The CDR3 coding sequence is TGCGCCAGCAGCCTGACTAGCGGGGTGTACGAGCAGTACTTC.